This record looks at one T cell receptor beta chain sequence and its context. This CDR3 comprises 14 residues. The J segment lost 6 bases and the V segment lost 8 bases, leaving 10 bases of the junction unmatched. CDR1 ENHRY and CDR2 SYGVKD come from the germline V gene. This specimen belongs to a study of blood T cell repertoires in COVID-19. Measured with immunoSEQ multiplex PCR; TCRdb has only the in-frame clones, and not every one. The data contain about 180,000 clones, about 81% of them singletons. The V gene is TRBV10-3, the J gene TRBJ2-3, with 8 positions matching TRBD1. This TCR derives from a woman of 80 years or more with COVID-19, enrolled during active disease. The sequencing sample was made of peripheral blood. The CDR3 bases are TGTGCCATCCTGCGCCAGGGGGCGGAGGATACGCAGTATTTT. Its protein product is CAILRQGAEDTQYF.